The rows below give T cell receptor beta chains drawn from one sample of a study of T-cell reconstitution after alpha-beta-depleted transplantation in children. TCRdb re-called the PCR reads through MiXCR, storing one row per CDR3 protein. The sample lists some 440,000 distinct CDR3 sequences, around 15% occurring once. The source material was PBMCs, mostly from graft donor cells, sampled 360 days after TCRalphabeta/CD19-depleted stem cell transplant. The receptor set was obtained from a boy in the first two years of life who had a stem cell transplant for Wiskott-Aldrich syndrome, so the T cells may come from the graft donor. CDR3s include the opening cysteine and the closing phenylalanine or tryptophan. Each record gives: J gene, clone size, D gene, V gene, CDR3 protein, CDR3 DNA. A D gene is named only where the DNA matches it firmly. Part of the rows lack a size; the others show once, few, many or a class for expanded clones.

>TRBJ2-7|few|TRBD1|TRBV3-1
CASSQWTGGPEQYF
TGTGCCAGCAGCCAATGGACAGGGGGCCCCGAGCAGTACTTC
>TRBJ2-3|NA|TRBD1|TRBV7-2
CASSPPGQGSGNTQYF
TGTGCCAGCAGCCCTCCCGGACAGGGTAGTGGGAATACGCAGTATTTT
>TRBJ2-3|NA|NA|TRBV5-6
CASSLAGRGTDTQYF
TGTGCCAGCAGCTTGGCCGGGAGAGGCACAGATACGCAGTATTTT
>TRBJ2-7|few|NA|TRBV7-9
CASSPGSRETGYYEQYF
TGTGCCAGCAGCCCAGGATCTCGAGAGACGGGCTACTACGAGCAGTACTTC
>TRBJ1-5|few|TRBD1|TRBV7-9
CASSTGQGQPQHF
TGTGCCAGCAGCACGGGACAGGGTCAGCCCCAGCATTTT
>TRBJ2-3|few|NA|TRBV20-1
CSARDTSTSTDTQYF
TGCAGTGCTAGAGATACCTCCACTAGCACAGATACGCAGTATTTT
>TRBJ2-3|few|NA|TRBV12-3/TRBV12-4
CASRHKDYLDTQYF
TGTGCCAGCAGACACAAGGACTACTTAGATACGCAGTATTTT
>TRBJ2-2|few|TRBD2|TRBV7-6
CASSFGLAGERTGELFF
TGTGCCAGCAGCTTCGGTCTAGCGGGGGAACGCACCGGGGAGCTGTTTTTT
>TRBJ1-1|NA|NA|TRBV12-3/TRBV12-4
CASKLRAENTEAFF
TGTGCCAGCAAGCTTAGGGCAGAAAACACTGAAGCTTTCTTT
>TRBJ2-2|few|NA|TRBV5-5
CASSLGGTPYTGELFF
TGTGCCAGCAGCTTGGGCGGGACACCTTACACCGGGGAGCTGTTTTTT
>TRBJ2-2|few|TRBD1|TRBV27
CASTGTVSTGELFF
TGTGCCAGCACCGGGACAGTTTCCACCGGGGAGCTGTTTTTT
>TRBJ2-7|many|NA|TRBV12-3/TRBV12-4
CASSLIYGAPLGNEQYF
TGTGCCAGCAGCCTCATTTATGGGGCACCCCTGGGGAACGAGCAGTACTTC
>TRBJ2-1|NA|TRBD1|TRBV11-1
CASSLPGTGYLRRNEQFF
TGTGCCAGCAGCTTACCCGGGACAGGGTACCTCCGTCGGAATGAGCAGTTCTTC
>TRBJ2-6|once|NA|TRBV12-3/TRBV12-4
CACNVLQVPTSGANVLTF
TGTGCCTGCAACGTTCTTCAGGTCCCAACTTCTGGGGCCAACGTCCTGACTTTC
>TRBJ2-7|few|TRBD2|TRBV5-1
CASSSQLAGGRYSYEQYF
TGCGCCAGCAGCTCACAACTAGCGGGGGGCCGTTACTCCTACGAGCAGTACTTC
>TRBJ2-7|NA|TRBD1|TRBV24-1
CATSDHPDRDEQYF
TGTGCCACCAGTGATCACCCAGACAGGGACGAGCAGTACTTC
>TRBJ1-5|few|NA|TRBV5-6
CASSLGVVGNQPQHF
TGTGCCAGCAGCTTGGGCGTAGTGGGTAATCAGCCCCAGCATTTT
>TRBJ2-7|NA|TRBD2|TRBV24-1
CATSEASGYEQYF
TGTGCCACCAGTGAGGCTAGCGGTTACGAGCAGTACTTC
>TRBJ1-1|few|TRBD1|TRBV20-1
CSASYSDRGHGEAFF
TGCAGTGCCAGTTATAGCGACAGGGGGCATGGTGAAGCTTTCTTT
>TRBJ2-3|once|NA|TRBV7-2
CASRRYGGTDTQYF
TGTGCCAGCAGGAGATATGGGGGGACAGATACGCAGTATTTT